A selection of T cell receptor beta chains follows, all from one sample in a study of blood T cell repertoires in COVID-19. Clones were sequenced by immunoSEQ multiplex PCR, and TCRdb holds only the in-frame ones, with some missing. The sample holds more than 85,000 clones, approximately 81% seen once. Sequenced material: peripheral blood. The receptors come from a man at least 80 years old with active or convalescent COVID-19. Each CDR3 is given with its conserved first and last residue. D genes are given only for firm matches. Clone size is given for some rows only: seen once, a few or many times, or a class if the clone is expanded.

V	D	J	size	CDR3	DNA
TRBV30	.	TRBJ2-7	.	CAWEPRDKGLYEQYF	TGTGCCTGGGAGCCTCGGGACAAGGGTTTATACGAGCAGTACTTC
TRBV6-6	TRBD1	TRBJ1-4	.	CASSPQSGQGEREKLFF	TGTGCCAGCAGTCCCCAGAGTGGACAGGGAGAAAGGGAAAAACTGTTTTTT
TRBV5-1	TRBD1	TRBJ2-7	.	CASSHGQGVYEQYF	TGCGCCAGCAGCCACGGACAGGGGGTCTACGAGCAGTACTTC
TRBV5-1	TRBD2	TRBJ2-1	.	CASSLGAGGGNEQFF	TGCGCCAGCAGCTTGGGAGCGGGGGGTGGCAATGAGCAGTTCTTC
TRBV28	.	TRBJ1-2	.	CASSLSRGYTF	TGTGCCAGCAGTCTGAGCAGGGGCTACACCTTC
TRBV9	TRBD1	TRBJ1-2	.	CASSVGQGDYGYTF	TGTGCCAGCAGCGTTGGACAGGGTGACTATGGCTACACCTTC
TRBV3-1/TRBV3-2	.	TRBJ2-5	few	CASSQAGREVETQYF	TGTGCCAGCAGCCAAGCGGGCAGGGAGGTAGAGACCCAGTACTTC
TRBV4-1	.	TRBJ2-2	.	CASSLGPNTGELFF	TGCGCCAGCAGCCTGGGCCCGAACACCGGGGAGCTGTTTTTT
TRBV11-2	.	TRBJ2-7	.	CASSLGGGEQYF	TGTGCCAGCAGCTTAGGGGGAGGTGAGCAGTACTTC
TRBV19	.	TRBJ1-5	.	CASSSLNQPQHF	TGTGCCAGTAGTTCTTTGAATCAGCCCCAGCATTTT
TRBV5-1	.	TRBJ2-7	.	CASSLTDSSYEQYF	TGCGCCAGCAGCTTGACGGACAGCTCCTACGAGCAGTACTTC
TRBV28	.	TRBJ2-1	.	CASSLGGGVYNEQFF	TGTGCCAGCAGTTTAGGTGGCGGGGTCTACAATGAGCAGTTCTTC
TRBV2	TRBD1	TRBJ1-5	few	CASRTGGRSNQPQHF	TGTGCCAGCAGAACAGGGGGCCGAAGCAATCAGCCCCAGCATTTT
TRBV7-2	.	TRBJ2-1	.	CASSLESSSYNEQFF	TGTGCCAGCAGCTTAGAGTCCAGCTCCTACAATGAGCAGTTCTTC
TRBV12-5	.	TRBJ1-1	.	CASGLKRGTEAFF	TGTGCTAGTGGTTTGAAGCGGGGAACTGAAGCTTTCTTT
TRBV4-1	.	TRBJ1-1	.	CASSLGPRGTEAFF	TGCGCCAGCAGCCTGGGCCCACGGGGGACTGAAGCTTTCTTT
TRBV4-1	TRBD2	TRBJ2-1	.	CASSQGTSGHEQFF	TGCGCCAGCAGCCAGGGGACTAGCGGGCATGAGCAGTTCTTC
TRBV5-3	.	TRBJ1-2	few	CARADTAHKGFGYTF	TGTGCCAGGGCGGACACAGCCCACAAAGGTTTTGGCTACACCTTC
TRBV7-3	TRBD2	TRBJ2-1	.	CASSLEGSGVYNEQFF	TGTGCCAGCAGCCTAGAGGGAAGCGGGGTATACAATGAGCAGTTCTTC
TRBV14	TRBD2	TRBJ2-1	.	CASSQFLAGGESSYNEQFF	TGTGCCAGCAGCCAGTTCTTGGCGGGGGGCGAGAGCTCCTACAATGAGCAGTTCTTC
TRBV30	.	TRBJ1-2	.	CAWSRRGTALGYTF	TGTGCCTGGAGTCGGAGGGGCACCGCGTTGGGCTACACCTTC
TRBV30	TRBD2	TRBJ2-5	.	CAGGGLAGGPSRSQYF	TGTGCCGGGGGGGGACTAGCGGGGGGCCCGTCTAGGTCCCAGTACTTC
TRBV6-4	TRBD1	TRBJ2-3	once	CASSEQGAGDTQYF	TGTGCCAGCAGTGAACAGGGGGCAGGAGATACGCAGTATTTT
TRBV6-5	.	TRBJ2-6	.	CASSNLAGANVLTF	TGTGCCAGCAGTAATCTAGCGGGGGCCAACGTCCTGACTTTC
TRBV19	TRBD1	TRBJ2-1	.	CASSSSGTGDLFAANEQFF	TGTGCCAGTAGTTCCTCTGGGACAGGGGACCTGTTCGCGGCCAATGAGCAGTTCTTC
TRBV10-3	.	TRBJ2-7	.	CAIKPGQPYEQYF	TGTGCCATCAAGCCCGGACAGCCGTACGAGCAGTACTTC
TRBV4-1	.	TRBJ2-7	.	CASSQATGLPYEQYF	TGCGCCAGCAGCCAGGCTACAGGGCTCCCCTACGAGCAGTACTTC
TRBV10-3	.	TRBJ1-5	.	CAISDGRGSNQPQHF	TGTGCCATCAGTGACGGCAGGGGCAGCAATCAGCCCCAGCATTTT
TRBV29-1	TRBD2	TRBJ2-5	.	CSVARRGVQETQYF	TGCAGCGTTGCACGGCGGGGGGTACAAGAGACCCAGTACTTC
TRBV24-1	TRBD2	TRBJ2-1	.	CATDSGGAGEQFF	TGTGCCACCGATAGCGGGGGGGCGGGTGAGCAGTTCTTC
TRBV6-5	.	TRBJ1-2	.	CASTNAGSDGYTF	TGTGCCAGCACCAACGCAGGGTCTGATGGCTACACCTTC
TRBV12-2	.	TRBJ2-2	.	CASRLVSTSGFTGELFF	TGTGCAAGTCGCTTAGTGTCGACTAGCGGCTTCACCGGGGAGCTGTTTTTT
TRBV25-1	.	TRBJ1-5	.	CASSPGNQPQHF	TGTGCCAGCAGCCCCGGTAATCAGCCCCAGCATTTT
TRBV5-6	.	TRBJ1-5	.	CASSLKTALGPQHF	TGTGCCAGCAGCTTGAAGACAGCTCTTGGGCCCCAGCATTTT
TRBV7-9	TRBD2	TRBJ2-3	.	CASSLGGLDTDTQYF	TGTGCCAGCAGCTTAGGAGGACTAGACACAGATACGCAGTATTTT
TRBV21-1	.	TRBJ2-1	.	CASSHTLSTRSSYNEQFF	TGTGCCAGCAGCCACACCCTCTCCACACGGAGCTCCTACAATGAGCAGTTCTTC
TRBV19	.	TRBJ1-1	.	CASSIQGRGTEAFF	TGTGCCAGTAGTATACAGGGGAGGGGGACTGAAGCTTTCTTT
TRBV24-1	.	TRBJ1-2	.	CATSDATGDYGYTF	TGTGCCACCAGTGATGCGACAGGTGACTATGGCTACACCTTC
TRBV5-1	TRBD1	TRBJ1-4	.	CASNPGQFNEKLFF	TGCGCCAGCAACCCGGGACAGTTCAATGAAAAACTGTTTTTT
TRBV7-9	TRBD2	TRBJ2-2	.	CASTSSGTNTGELFF	TGTGCCAGCACCTCAAGCGGGACGAACACCGGGGAGCTGTTTTTT
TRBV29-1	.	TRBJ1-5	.	CSVREGPFNQPQHF	TGCAGCGTACGGGAAGGGCCTTTCAATCAGCCCCAGCATTTT
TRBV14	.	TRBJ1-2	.	CASSQSGWYGYTF	TGTGCCAGCAGCCAATCAGGATGGTATGGCTACACCTTC
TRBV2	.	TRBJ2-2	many	CASSAGRVAPGELFF	TGTGCCAGCAGTGCGGGCAGGGTAGCCCCCGGGGAGCTGTTTTTT
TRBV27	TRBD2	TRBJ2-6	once	CASSLSPGGAGANVLTF	TGTGCCAGCAGTTTATCCCCGGGGGGGGCTGGGGCCAACGTCCTGACTTTC
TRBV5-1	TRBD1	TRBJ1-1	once	CASSLNPQGATKTEAFF	TGCGCCAGCAGCTTGAATCCTCAGGGGGCGACTAAGACTGAAGCTTTCTTT
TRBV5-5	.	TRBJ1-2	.	CASSAWSGAGYTF	TGTGCCAGCAGCGCCTGGAGCGGGGCTGGCTACACCTTC
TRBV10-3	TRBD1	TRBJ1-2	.	CATGTGRMGYTF	TGTGCCACCGGGACAGGCCGTATGGGCTACACCTTC
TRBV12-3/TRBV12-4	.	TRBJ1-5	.	CASSLAGNQPQHF	TGTGCCAGCAGTTTAGCCGGGAATCAGCCCCAGCATTTT
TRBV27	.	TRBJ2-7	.	CASSPPGQPYEQYF	TGTGCCAGCAGCCCACCCGGACAGCCCTACGAGCAGTACTTC
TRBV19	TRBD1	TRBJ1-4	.	CASRGRNRGTTNEKLFF	TGTGCCAGTAGAGGAAGAAACAGGGGGACAACTAATGAAAAACTGTTTTTT
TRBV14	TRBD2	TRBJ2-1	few	CASSQDISGGANEQFF	TGTGCCAGCAGCCAAGATATCAGCGGGGGGGCCAATGAGCAGTTCTTC
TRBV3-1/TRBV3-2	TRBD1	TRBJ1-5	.	CASSQGLREWGTGVGNQPQHF	TGTGCCAGCAGCCAAGGGCTTCGAGAGTGGGGGACAGGGGTCGGCAATCAGCCCCAGCATTTT
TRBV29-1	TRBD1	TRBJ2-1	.	CSVGGQSSYNEQFF	TGCAGCGTTGGGGGACAGTCCTCCTACAATGAGCAGTTCTTC
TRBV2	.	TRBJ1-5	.	CASSVGGGGNQPQHF	TGTGCCAGCAGTGTTGGGGGGGGAGGCAATCAGCCCCAGCATTTT
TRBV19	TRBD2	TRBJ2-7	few	CASSIADGRAGIYEQYF	TGTGCCAGTAGTATAGCAGACGGGAGGGCGGGGATCTACGAGCAGTACTTC
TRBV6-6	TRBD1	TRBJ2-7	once	CASSPTQGQRNEQYF	TGTGCCAGCAGCCCTACGCAGGGACAGAGGAACGAGCAGTACTTC
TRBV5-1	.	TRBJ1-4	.	CASSLEGPGEKLFF	TGCGCCAGCAGCTTGGAGGGGCCTGGGGAAAAACTGTTTTTT